A single sample is the source of the 12 T cell receptor beta chains below, sequenced in a study of T cell responses to AZD1222 COVID-19 vaccine. The protocol was immunoSEQ multiplex PCR, while the TCRdb copy is restricted to in-frame clones and leaves out a portion. The sample has tens of thousands of clones, 84% seen once. The sample in question was peripheral blood, obtained on day 0 of AZD1222 vaccination. Receptor source: an adult in good health.

The rearrangement joins TRBV27 to TRBJ1-6; unclear D gene. The CDR3 has 16 amino acids. V lost 2 bases and J lost 7, with 15 bases in between. CDR1 is MNHEY and CDR2 is SMNVEV in the germline V gene (reference sequence). DNA for the CDR3: TGTGCCAGCAGTTTACCTTCGGGAGCCGGCAATTCACCCCTCCACTTT. It is translated as CASSLPSGAGNSPLHF.

This clone was seen just once. The chain recombines TRBV12-5 with TRBJ2-5; no clear D. Looked up from germline, CDR1 is LGHNT and CDR2 is FRNRAP. The CDR3 runs to 13 residues. V was trimmed by 7 bases and J by 2 bases, leaving 11 bases between them. The CDR3 region is CASAWTNQETQYF. CDR3 DNA sequence: TGTGCTAGTGCCTGGACCAATCAAGAGACCCAGTACTTC.

The rearrangement joins TRBV4-3 to TRBJ1-6; TRBD1 is a possible D gene (6 bases). Germline CDR1 is LGHNA and CDR2 is YSLEER. The CDR3 extends over 18 amino acids. Trimming left V 0 bases short and J 7 bases short, with 19 bases between. Here the CDR3 reads CASSQEARRGGRNSPLHF. Written as DNA, the CDR3 is TGCGCCAGCAGCCAAGAGGCCCGGCGAGGGGGTCGGAATTCACCCCTCCACTTT.

This chain joins TRBV14 and TRBJ2-5; 10 nucleotides align to TRBD2. This CDR3 contains 15 residues. The junction had 6 bases not matched to a gene; V was cut back by 4 bases and J by 4 bases. Germline V gene data show CDR1 as SGHDN and CDR2 as FVKESK. CDR3 in DNA: TGTGCCAGCAGCCCCCAGCGGGGGGGGCGAGAGACCCAGTACTTC. Translated: CASSPQRGGRETQYF.

The J gene is TRBJ1-3, the V gene TRBV10-3; TRBD1 aligns across 7 bases. With V trimmed by 2 bases and J by 8 bases, 9 bases remained unmatched. The CDR3 runs to 15 residues. The germline CDR1 and CDR2 sequences are ENHRY and SYGVKD. In nucleotides, the CDR3 is TGTGCCATCAGTGAGCGGGGACAGCGGGGCGACACCATATATTTT. Protein product: CAISERGQRGDTIYF.

The chain uses TRBV6-2 or TRBV6-3 and TRBJ1-5; 7 nucleotides match TRBD1. Unmatched junction bases numbered 3, after V lost 4 bases and J lost 3 bases. This CDR3 has 14 residues. Germline CDR1 and CDR2: MNHEY and SVGEGT. DNA of the CDR3: TGTGCCAGCAGTTGGCAGGGGGACAATCAGCCCCAGCATTTT. It is translated as CASSWQGDNQPQHF.

The V gene is TRBV29-1, the J gene TRBJ1-4, with 9 positions matching TRBD1. The CDR3 covers 14 residues. With V trimmed by 7 bases and J by 10 bases, 13 bases remained unmatched. Germline V gives CDR1 SQVTM, CDR2 ANQGSEA. CDR3 residues: CSATTGGGMGKLFF. The CDR3 coding sequence is TGCAGCGCCACTACAGGGGGCGGAATGGGAAAACTGTTTTTT.

V is TRBV6-5 and J is TRBJ2-7, with a tentative D call TRBD1 (5 bases). Germline CDR1 MNHEY, CDR2 SVGAGI. There are 12 residues in the CDR3. The germline V and J ends were trimmed by 2 bases and 9 bases, with 11 bases remaining between them. The CDR3 DNA follows: TGTGCCAGCAGTTACACGGACAACGGGCAGTACTTC. Protein product: CASSYTDNGQYF.

This clone was found once. The chain carries TRBV5-5 and TRBJ1-5, with D uncertain. Between the trimmed V and J ends, which lost 0 bases and 2 bases, there was a span of 6 bases. The CDR3 has 14 amino acids. Germline V gene lookup returns CDR1 SGHKS and CDR2 YYEKEE (reference sequence). CDR3 region: CASSLEPGNQPQHF. The CDR3, as DNA: TGTGCCAGCAGCTTGGAACCGGGCAATCAGCCCCAGCATTTT.

The chain links TRBV25-1 to TRBJ2-7, with D perhaps TRBD1 (6 bases). Trimming removed 4 bases at V and 5 bases at J, with 12 bases between. The germline gives CDR1 MGHDK, CDR2 SYGVNS. This CDR3 is 13 amino acids long. The chain's CDR3 is CASSVHRVDEQYF. CDR3 in DNA: TGTGCCAGCAGTGTCCACAGGGTAGACGAGCAGTACTTC.

The V gene is TRBV4-3, the J gene TRBJ2-2; TRBD2 matches 9 bases. The CDR3 is made up of 15 amino acids. Looked up from germline, CDR1 is LGHNA and CDR2 is YSLEER. The V segment lost 4 bases and the J segment 4 bases; nucleotides outside the gene matches: 4. The CDR3 loop is CASSPSGGFTGELFF. The CDR3 nucleotides read TGCGCCAGCAGCCCCAGCGGGGGGTTCACCGGGGAGCTGTTTTTT.

The rearrangement links TRBV3-1 (or the pseudogene TRBV3-2) to TRBJ1-1, with TRBD1 as a possible D gene (6 bases). V lost 3 bases and J lost 7, with 21 bases in between. CDR3 length: 16 residues. The germline V gene has CDR1 LGHDT and CDR2 YNNKEL (reference sequence). The CDR3: CASSHDRVTFRGEAFF. The CDR3 DNA sequence: TGTGCCAGCAGCCACGATCGAGTTACTTTCAGGGGTGAAGCTTTCTTT.